This T cell receptor beta chain was retrieved from a study of cytomegalovirus exposure and HLA in healthy donors. Study as a whole: A data release that came early held approximately 85 million unique TCRs from HLA-typed donors. Findings and caveats of the study: A link between a missense DCLRE1C variant and TCR beta V- and J-gene trimming emerged from a later analysis. Earlier analysis looked at TCR beta V segments, and most were productive about 90% or about 30% of the time. Common viral pathogens were later found to be apparently linked to several of the most significant clusters.

CDR1 is MGHRA, CDR2 YSYEKL, per germline. The V and J ends lost 2 bases and 9 bases respectively, with 14 bases between them. The CDR3 runs 14 residues. As to this clone: Its antigen is unknown.

With 60 Vbeta and 13 Jbeta primers, the PCR was carried out. Clones were sequenced by immunoSEQ multiplex PCR, and TCRdb holds only the in-frame ones, with some missing. Here the sample table reports 60,000 to 100,000 clones. The sequencing sample was made of PBMCs. This TCR was sampled from a man aged 30-40 years in good health and CMV-seronegative. The V call is TRBV4-1, the J call TRBJ1-5, with a possible D match to TRBD1 (5 bases). CDR3: CASSQLIGVVPQHF. For the CDR3, the DNA is TGCGCCAGCAGCCAACTGATAGGGGTTGTGCCCCAGCATTTT.